This T cell receptor beta chain was obtained from a study of T cells in Graves' hyperthyroidism and ophthalmopathy. Study-wide points: Most clonotypes expanded in the thyroid (above 0.001) were also present in blood. Ophthalmopathy and stable hyperthyroidism were told apart by a 13 V-J model.

Any patient presenting with uncontrolled infection, other autoimmune disease, pregnancy or lactation was left out. From more than 8 ml of fresh peripheral blood, PBMCs were isolated. This clonotype has at least ten counts. Its antigen is not known. TCR beta CDR3 regions were amplified from RNA transcripts. The primer set for the first-round RT-PCR of the TCR CDR3 was HTBI. From the multiplex PCR reads, TCRdb called clonotypes with MiXCR, one entry per CDR3 protein. This repertoire shows hundreds of thousands of distinct CDR3 sequences, nearly 20% found once; its top ten account for over 45%. V was clipped by 5 bases and J by 6 bases, with 16 bases between them. Germline-derived CDR1 and CDR2 are SNHLY and FYNNEI. The CDR3 contains 15 residues.

The sequenced material came from blood. This receptor was taken from a man aged 35 to 55 with Graves' ophthalmopathy. The chain employs TRBV2 and TRBJ2-2; D is unresolved. The CDR3 reads CASSSGHPVAGELFF. In DNA form, the CDR3 reads TGTGCCAGCAGTTCGGGCCACCCGGTGGCCGGGGAGCTGTTTTTT.